Listed here are 3 T cell receptor beta chains from one sample, sequenced in a study of Tregs in tolerant kidney transplant recipients (dated by TCRdb to the late 2010s). What this sample's time point label stands for: 6 months after combined kidney and bone marrow transplant. The transplants used related donors with nonmyeloablative bone marrow transplantation, and mixed chimerism in the human trials was transient. The receptor library was made with the immunoSEQ multiplex PCR assay. TCRdb limited this immuneACCESS table to in-frame rearrangements with V and J called. A share of clones is missing; checked studies link under half to unresolved V genes, and the rest is unexplained. The record for this sample contains approximately 24,000 clones. The top ten clonotypes cover 4.1% of the sample. Sample: CD4+ T cells from blood (PBMCs), taken 6 months after the transplant. The origin of the receptors is a human patient who received a combined kidney and bone marrow transplant. Donor T cells from the graft may be present among the T cells after a transplant.

About this clone: Read sequence stops 3 residues before the CDR3 end, and the germline J gene provides the missing end. This sequence joins TRBV19 and TRBJ1-1, with D possibly TRBD1 on 5 matching bases. The V end was cut by 7 bases, the J end by 4 bases, with 16 bases between. Germline V gene lookup returns CDR1 LNHDA and CDR2 SQIVND (reference sequence). This CDR3 spans 14 amino acids. This CDR3 reads CASTLWAGTTEAFF. The DNA read from the CDR3 is TGTGCCAGTACCTTATGGGCGGGGACCACTGAA.

About this clone itself: With the read ending 3 residues before the CDR3 end, the germline J gene is used to fill in that end. The gene calls are TRBV7-2 and TRBJ2-2; 7 bases line up with TRBD2. The CDR3 length is 17 residues. Germline lookup yields CDR1 SGHTA and CDR2 FQGNSA. The V and J ends lost 0 bases and 6 bases, in that order; junction bases with no gene match: 10. CDR3 sequence: CASSLAPPGGSSGELFF. The part of the CDR3 DNA that was read is TGTGCCAGCAGCTTAGCTCCGCCCGGCGGGAGCTCCGGGGAG.

This clone is classed as medium-sized by frequency. The sequence runs out 3 residues before the end of the CDR3; the remainder is reconstructed from the germline J gene. This rearrangement joins TRBV20-1 to TRBJ2-3; 9 bases are shared with TRBD2. The V gene's germline CDR1 is DFQATT and CDR2 SNEGSKA (reference sequence). This CDR3 has 14 amino acids. With V trimmed by 3 bases and J by 3 bases, 4 bases remained unmatched. The sequenced CDR3 bases are TGCAGTGCTAGTGCGGCGGGGGGGACAGATACG. Protein: CSASAAGGTDT. The entire CDR3 sequence reads CSASAAGGTDTQYF.